The present entry profiles one T cell receptor beta chain with its context. Its target is not known. Profiling relied on immunoSEQ multiplex PCR, and the TCRdb table lists in-frame clones only, not all of them. The sample consists of tens of thousands of clones, around nine tenths of them appearing once. This sample is part of a study of T cell responses to AZD1222 COVID-19 vaccine. Study-level findings and limits: Once two AZD1222 doses were given, Spike-specific TCR breadth and depth went up. Repertoires were collected only later (after the peak T cell response had occurred). Females made up more of the donors, who were largely white British, and clonal diversity may have come out too low.

Second-dose intervals of approximately 4 or approximately 12 weeks were pooled. This specimen was peripheral blood, taken 28 days after the second AZD1222 dose. The origin of this receptor is an adult who received the AZD1222 COVID-19 vaccine.

The CDR3 DNA reads as TGTGCCAGCAGCTTAGCTACTAGCGGGGGTTTCGATGAGCAGTTCTTC. It codes for CASSLATSGGFDEQFF. The chain employs TRBV7-8 and TRBJ2-1; 11 bases line up with TRBD2. This CDR3 comprises 16 residues. V was clipped by 0 bases and J by 8 bases; unmatched bases: 6. CDR1 is SGHVS and CDR2 is FQNEAQ in the germline V gene. The full variable domain, completed using reference TRBV7-8 and TRBJ2-1, is GAGVSQSPRYKVAKRGQDVALRCDPISGHVSLFWYQQALGQGPEFLTYFQNEAQLDKSGLPSDRFFAERPEGSVSTLKIQRTQQEDSAVYLCASSLATSGGFDEQFFGPGTRLTVL.